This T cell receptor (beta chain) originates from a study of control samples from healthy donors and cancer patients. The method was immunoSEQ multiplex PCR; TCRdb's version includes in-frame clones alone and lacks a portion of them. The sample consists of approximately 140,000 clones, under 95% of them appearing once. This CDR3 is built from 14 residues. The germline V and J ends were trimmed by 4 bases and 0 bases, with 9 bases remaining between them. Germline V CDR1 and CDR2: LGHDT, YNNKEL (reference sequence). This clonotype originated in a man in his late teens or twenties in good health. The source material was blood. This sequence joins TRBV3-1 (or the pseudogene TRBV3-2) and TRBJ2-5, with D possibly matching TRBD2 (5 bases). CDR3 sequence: CASSLRGDQETQYF. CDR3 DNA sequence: TGTGCCAGCAGCCTACGGGGAGACCAAGAGACCCAGTACTTC.